This TCR beta chain was captured by sequencing in a study (dated by TCRdb to about 2016). The library was generated by RT-PCR. Sequencing was carried out with an Illumina MiSeq. TCRdb reran the public reads through fastp at Q25 and MiXCR, keeping productive beta chains. A single entry per CDR3 protein holds the most common genes and DNA from its merged rows. Across this sample there are about 680,000 distinct CDR3 sequences, with over 12% seen only once. Roughly 3.9% of the sample comes from the top ten. This clonotype was seen a few times. Its binding antigen is unknown. There are no base qualities to consult, and no much larger clone falls within one base. There are 14 amino acids in the CDR3, from cysteine to phenylalanine inclusive. Only the CDR3 DNA stays, 42 bases, in frame from base 1. The V end gives up 5 bases and the J end 9 bases, leaving 4 bases in the junction not matched to a gene. For CDR1 and CDR2, the germline V gene lists MNHNS and SASEGT.

The V and J segments used are TRBV6-1 and TRBJ2-1; TRBD2 lines up with 13 middle nucleotides. The sample comprised memory CD4+ T cells from blood. The sequence derives from a female donor in good health, serving as a healthy control. CDR3 reads: CASSHGLAGVEQFF. The DNA sequence follows: TGTGCCAGCAGTCACGGACTAGCGGGAGTTGAGCAGTTCTTC.